In this sample, the clone carrying this TCR beta chain turned up many times. One entry per CDR3 protein results from TCRdb running MiXCR on the 5' RACE reads. Among about 250,000 distinct CDR3 sequences listed, around 8% were seen once. The entry originates in a study of CD8 T cells in ankylosing spondylitis. The sequence was obtained from a female donor with ankylosing spondylitis or in good health (not recorded which). Material: blood, either unsorted or a sorted T cell fraction (not recorded which).

DNA of the CDR3: TGCGCCAGCAGCCAAGAGGCGGGAGACGAGCAGTACTTC. It translates to CASSQEAGDEQYF. The chain links TRBV4-1 to TRBJ2-7, with TRBD2 identical over 7 bases. Looked up from germline, CDR1 is MGHRA and CDR2 is YSYEKL. The CDR3 has 13 residues. V shed 0 bases, J shed 5 bases, and the junction held 1 base outside the gene matches.